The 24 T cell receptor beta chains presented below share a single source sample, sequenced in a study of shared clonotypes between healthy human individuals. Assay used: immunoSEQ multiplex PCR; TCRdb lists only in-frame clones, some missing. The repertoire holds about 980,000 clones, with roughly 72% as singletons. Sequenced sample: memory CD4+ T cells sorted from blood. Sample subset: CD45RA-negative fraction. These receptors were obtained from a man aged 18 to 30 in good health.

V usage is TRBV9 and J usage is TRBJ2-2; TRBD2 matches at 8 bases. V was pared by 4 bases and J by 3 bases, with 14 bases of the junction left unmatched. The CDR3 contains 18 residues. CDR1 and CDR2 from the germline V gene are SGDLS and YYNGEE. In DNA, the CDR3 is TGTGCCAGCAGCCTAGGAGGCGGGGGGCGGTTCGACACCGGGGAGCTGTTTTTT. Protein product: CASSLGGGGRFDTGELFF.

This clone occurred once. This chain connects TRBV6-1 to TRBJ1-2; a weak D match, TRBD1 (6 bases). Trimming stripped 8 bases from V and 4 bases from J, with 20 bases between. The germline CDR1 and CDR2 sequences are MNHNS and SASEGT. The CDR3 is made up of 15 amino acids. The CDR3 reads CASGRDNNRSYGYTF. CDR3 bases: TGTGCCAGCGGACGGGACAACAACCGGAGCTATGGCTACACCTTC.

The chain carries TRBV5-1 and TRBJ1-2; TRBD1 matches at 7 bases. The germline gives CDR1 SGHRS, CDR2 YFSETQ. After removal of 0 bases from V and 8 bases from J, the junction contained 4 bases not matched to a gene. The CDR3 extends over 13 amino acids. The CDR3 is CASSLATGEGYTF. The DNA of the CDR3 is TGCGCCAGCAGCTTGGCCACAGGGGAGGGCTACACCTTC.

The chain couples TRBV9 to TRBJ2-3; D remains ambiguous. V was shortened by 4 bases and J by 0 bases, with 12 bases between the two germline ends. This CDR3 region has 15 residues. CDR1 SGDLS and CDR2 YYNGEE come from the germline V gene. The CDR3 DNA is TGTGCCAGCAGCCCTAGGACCTATAGCACAGATACGCAGTATTTT. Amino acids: CASSPRTYSTDTQYF.

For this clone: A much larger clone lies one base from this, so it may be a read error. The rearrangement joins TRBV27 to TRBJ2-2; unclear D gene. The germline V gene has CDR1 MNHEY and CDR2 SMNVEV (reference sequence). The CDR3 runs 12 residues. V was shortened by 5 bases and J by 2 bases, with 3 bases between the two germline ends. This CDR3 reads CASSINTGELFF. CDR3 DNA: TGTGCCAGCAGTATAAACACCGGGGAGCTGTTTTTT.

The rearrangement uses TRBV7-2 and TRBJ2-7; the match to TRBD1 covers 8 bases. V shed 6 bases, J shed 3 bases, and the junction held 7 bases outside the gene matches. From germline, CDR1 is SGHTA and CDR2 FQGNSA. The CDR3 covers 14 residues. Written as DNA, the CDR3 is TGTGCCAGCAGTAATACAGGGGGAGGCTACGAGCAGTACTTC. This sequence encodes CASSNTGGGYEQYF.

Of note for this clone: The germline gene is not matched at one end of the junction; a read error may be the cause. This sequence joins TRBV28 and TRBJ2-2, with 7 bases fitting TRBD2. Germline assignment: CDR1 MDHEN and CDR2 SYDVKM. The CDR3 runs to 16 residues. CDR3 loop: CASRLLGTTNTGELFF. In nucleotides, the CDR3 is TGTGCCAGCAGGTTATTGGGGACTACTAACACCGGGGAGCTGTTTTTT.

The CDR3 is CASSLGTSGSRNEQFF. CDR3 bases: TGTGCCAGCAGCCTAGGGACTAGCGGGAGTCGCAATGAGCAGTTCTTC. V usage is TRBV5-8 and J usage is TRBJ2-1; 14 bases are a match to TRBD2. This CDR3 comprises 16 residues. Germline CDR1 is SGHTS and CDR2 is YDEGEE. V gave up 4 bases and J gave up 6 bases; unmatched junction bases: 6.

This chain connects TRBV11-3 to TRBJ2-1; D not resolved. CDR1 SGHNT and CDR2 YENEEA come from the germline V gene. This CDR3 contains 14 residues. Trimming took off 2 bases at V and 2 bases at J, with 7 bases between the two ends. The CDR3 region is CASSLNSPYNEQFF. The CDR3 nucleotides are TGTGCCAGCAGCTTAAATTCCCCCTACAATGAGCAGTTCTTC.

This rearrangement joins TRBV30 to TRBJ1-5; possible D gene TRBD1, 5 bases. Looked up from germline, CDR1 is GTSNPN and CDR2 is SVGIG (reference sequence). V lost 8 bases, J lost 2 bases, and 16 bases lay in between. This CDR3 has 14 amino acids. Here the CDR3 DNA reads TGTGCCCTTGGGGGGAACGTGGGCAATCAGCCCCAGCATTTT. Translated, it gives CALGGNVGNQPQHF. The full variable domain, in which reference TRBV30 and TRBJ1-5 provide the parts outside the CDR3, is SQTIHQWPATLVQPVGSPLSLECTVEGTSNPNLYWYRQAAGRGLQLLFYSVGIGQISSEVPQNLSASRPQDRQFILSSKKLLLSDSGFYLCALGGNVGNQPQHFGDGTRLSIL.

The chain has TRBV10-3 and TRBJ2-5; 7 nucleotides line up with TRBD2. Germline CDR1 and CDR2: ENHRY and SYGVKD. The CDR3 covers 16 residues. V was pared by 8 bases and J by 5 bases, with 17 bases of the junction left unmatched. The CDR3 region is CAIPVQPTSFWETQYF. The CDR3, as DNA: TGTGCCATCCCGGTCCAACCGACTAGCTTTTGGGAGACCCAGTACTTC.

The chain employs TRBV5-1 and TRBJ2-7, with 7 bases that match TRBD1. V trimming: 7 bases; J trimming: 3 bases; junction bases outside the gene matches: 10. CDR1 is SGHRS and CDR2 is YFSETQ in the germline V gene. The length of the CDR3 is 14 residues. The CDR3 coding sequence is TGCGCCAGCGGCAGACAGGGCACAGACTACGAGCAGTACTTC. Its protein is CASGRQGTDYEQYF.

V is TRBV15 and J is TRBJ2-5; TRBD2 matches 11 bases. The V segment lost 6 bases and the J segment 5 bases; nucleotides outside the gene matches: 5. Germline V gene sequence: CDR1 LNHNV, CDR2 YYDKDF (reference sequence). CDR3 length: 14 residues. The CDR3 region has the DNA TGTGCCACCAGACTAGCGGGGGTCCGTGAGACCCAGTACTTC. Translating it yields CATRLAGVRETQYF. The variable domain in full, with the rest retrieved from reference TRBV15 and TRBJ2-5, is DAMVIQNPRYQVTQFGKPVTLSCSQTLNHNVMYWYQQKSSQAPKLLFHYYDKDFNNEADTPDNFQSRRPNTSFCFLDIRSPGLGDTAMYLCATRLAGVRETQYFGPGTRLLVL.

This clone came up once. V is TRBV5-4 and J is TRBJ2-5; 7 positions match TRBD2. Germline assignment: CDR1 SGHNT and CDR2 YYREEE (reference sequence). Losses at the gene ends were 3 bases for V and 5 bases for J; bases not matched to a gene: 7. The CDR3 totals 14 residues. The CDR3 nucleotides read TGTGCCAGCAGCTCCCCTCTAGCGGCCGAGACCCAGTACTTC. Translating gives CASSSPLAAETQYF.

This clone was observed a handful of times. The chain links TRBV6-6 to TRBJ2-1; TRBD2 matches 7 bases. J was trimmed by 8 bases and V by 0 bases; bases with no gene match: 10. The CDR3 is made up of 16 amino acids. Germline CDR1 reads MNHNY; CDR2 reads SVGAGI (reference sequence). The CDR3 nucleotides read TGTGCCAGCAGTTACTCTTGGGGGAGGGCCGGAGATGAGCAGTTCTTC. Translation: CASSYSWGRAGDEQFF.

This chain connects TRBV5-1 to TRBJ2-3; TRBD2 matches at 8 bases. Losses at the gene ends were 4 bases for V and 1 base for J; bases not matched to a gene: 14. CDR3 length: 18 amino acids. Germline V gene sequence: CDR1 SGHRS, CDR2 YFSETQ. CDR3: CASSPGLDRGSRTDTQYF. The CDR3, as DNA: TGCGCCAGCAGCCCGGGACTAGACCGAGGGAGCCGCACAGATACGCAGTATTTT. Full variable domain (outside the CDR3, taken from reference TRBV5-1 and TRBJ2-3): KAGVTQTPRYLIKTRGQQVTLSCSPISGHRSVSWYQQTPGQGLQFLFEYFSETQRNKGNFPGRFSGRQFSNSRSEMNVSTLELGDSALYLCASSPGLDRGSRTDTQYFGPGTRLTVL.

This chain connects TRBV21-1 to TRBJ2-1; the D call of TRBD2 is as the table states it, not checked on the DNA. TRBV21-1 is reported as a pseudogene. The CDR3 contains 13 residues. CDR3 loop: CASSLAKPNEQFF. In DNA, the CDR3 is TGTGCCAGCTCCCTAGCGAAACCCAATGAGCAGTTCTTC.

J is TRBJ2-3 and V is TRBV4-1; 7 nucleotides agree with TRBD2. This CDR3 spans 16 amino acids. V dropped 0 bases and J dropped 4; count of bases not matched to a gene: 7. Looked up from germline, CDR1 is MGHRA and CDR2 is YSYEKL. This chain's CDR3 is CASSQDLASGSDTQYF. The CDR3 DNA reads TGCGCCAGCAGCCAAGATTTGGCTAGCGGATCAGATACGCAGTATTTT.

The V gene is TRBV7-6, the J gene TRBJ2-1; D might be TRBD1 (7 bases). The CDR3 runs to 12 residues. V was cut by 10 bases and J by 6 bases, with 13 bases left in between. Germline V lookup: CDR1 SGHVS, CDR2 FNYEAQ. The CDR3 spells CATRGAGNEQFF. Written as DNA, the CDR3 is TGTGCCACCAGGGGGGCAGGCAATGAGCAGTTCTTC.

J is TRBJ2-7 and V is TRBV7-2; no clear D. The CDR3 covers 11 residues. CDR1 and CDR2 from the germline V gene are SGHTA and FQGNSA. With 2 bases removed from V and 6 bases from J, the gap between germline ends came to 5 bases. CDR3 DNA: TGTGCCAGCAGCTTATTAAGCGAGCAGTACTTC. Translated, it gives CASSLLSEQYF.

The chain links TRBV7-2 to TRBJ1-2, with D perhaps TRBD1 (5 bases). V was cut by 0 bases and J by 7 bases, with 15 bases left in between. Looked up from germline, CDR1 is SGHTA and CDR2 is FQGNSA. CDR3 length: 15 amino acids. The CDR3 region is CASSLALAGIGGYTF. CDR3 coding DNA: TGTGCCAGCAGCTTAGCGTTGGCAGGGATCGGTGGCTACACCTTC.

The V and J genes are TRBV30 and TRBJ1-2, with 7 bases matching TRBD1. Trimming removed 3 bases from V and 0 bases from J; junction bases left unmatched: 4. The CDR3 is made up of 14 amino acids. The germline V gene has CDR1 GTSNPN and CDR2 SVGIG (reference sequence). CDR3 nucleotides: TGTGCCTGGAGGCACCAGGGGGCTAACTATGGCTACACCTTC. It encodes CAWRHQGANYGYTF. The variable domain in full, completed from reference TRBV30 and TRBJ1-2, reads SQTIHQWPATLVQPVGSPLSLECTVEGTSNPNLYWYRQAAGRGLQLLFYSVGIGQISSEVPQNLSASRPQDRQFILSSKKLLLSDSGFYLCAWRHQGANYGYTFGSGTRLTVV.

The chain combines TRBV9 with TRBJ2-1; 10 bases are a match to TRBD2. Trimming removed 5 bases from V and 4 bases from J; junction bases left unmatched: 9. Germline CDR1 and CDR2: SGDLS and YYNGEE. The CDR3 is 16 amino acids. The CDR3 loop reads CASRRKREGPYNEQFF. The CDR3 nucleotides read TGTGCCAGCAGAAGGAAGCGGGAGGGCCCATACAATGAGCAGTTCTTC.

CDR3 in DNA: TGCGCCAGCAGTGACCCGGGACTCCCGAACACTGAAGCTTTCTTT. It encodes CASSDPGLPNTEAFF. This sequence joins TRBV10-1 and TRBJ1-1; weak D call: TRBD1 (5 bases). V was pared by 3 bases and J by 1 base, with 12 bases between. This CDR3 has 15 amino acids. Germline V gene sequence: CDR1 WNHNN, CDR2 SYGVQD (reference sequence).